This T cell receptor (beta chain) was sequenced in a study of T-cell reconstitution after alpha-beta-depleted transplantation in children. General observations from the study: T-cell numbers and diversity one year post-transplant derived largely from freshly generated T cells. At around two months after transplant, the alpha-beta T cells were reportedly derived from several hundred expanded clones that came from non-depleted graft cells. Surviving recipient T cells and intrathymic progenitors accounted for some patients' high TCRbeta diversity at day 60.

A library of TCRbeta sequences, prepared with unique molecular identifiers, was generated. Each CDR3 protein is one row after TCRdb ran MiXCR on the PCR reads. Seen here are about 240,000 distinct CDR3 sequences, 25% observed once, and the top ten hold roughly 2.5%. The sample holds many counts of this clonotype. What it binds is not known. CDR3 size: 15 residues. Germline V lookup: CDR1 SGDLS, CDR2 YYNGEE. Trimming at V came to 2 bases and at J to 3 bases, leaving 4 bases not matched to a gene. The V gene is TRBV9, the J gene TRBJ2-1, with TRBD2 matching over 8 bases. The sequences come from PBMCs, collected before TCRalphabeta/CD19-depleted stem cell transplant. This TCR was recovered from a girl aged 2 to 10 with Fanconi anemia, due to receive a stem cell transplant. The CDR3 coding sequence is TGTGCCAGCAGCGTTACGGGGGGGCGCTACAATGAGCAGTTCTTC. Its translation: CASSVTGGRYNEQFF.